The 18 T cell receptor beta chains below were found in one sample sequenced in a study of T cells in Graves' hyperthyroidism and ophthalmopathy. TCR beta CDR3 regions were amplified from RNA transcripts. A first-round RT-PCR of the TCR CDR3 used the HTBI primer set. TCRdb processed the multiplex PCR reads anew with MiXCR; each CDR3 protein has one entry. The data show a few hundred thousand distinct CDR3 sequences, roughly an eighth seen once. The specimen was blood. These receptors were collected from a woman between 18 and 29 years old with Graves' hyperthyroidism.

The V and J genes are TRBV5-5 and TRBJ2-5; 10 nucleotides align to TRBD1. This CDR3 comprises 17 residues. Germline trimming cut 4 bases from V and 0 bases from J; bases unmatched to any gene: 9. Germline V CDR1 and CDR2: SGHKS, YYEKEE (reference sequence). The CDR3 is CASSASDRGTYQETQYF. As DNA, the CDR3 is TGTGCCAGCAGCGCCTCGGACAGGGGGACGTACCAAGAGACCCAGTACTTC.

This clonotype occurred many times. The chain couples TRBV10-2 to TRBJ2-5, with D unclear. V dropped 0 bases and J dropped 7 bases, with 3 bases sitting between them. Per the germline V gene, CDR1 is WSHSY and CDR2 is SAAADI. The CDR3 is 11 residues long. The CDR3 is CASSESGTQYF. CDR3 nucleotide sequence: TGCGCCAGCAGTGAGTCGGGGACCCAGTACTTC.

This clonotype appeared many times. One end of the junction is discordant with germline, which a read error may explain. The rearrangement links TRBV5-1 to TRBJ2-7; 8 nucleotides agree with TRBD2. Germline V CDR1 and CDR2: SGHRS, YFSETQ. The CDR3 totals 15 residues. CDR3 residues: CASSLGASGSYEQYF. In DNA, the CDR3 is TGTGCCAGCAGCTTGGGGGCTAGCGGGTCCTACGAGCAGTACTTC.

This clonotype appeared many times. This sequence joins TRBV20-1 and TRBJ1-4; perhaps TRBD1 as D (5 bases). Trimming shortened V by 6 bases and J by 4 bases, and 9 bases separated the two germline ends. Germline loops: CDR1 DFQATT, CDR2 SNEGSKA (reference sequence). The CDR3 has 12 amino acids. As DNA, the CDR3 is TGCAGTGCCCACGACAGTAATGAAAAACTGTTTTTT. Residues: CSAHDSNEKLFF.

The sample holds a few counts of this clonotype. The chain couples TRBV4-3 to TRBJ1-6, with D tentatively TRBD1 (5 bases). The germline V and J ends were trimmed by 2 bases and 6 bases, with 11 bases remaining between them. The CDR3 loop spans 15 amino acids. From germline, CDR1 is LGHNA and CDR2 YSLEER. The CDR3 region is CASSQLGTGNSPLHF. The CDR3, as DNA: TGCGCCAGCAGCCAACTCGGGACGGGTAATTCACCCCTCCACTTT.

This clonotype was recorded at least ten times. The CDR3 spells CASSGDRFGSSYEQYF. CDR3 DNA sequence: TGTGCCAGCAGCGGAGACAGATTTGGGTCATCCTACGAGCAGTACTTC. The V gene is TRBV7-9, the J gene TRBJ2-7, with D perhaps TRBD1 (5 bases). The V gene lost 5 bases and the J gene lost 1 base, with 18 bases spanning the gap. The V gene's germline CDR1 is SEHNR and CDR2 FQNEAQ (reference sequence). This CDR3 comprises 16 residues.

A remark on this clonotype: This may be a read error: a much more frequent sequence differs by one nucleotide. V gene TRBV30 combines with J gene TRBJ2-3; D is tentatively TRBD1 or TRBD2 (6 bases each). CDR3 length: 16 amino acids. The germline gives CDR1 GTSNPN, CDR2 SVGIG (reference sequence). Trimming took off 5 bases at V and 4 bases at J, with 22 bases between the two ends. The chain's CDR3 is CAWDKATGWGADTQYF. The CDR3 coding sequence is TGTGCCTGGGATAAGGCCACAGGGTGGGGGGCAGATACGCAGTATTTT.

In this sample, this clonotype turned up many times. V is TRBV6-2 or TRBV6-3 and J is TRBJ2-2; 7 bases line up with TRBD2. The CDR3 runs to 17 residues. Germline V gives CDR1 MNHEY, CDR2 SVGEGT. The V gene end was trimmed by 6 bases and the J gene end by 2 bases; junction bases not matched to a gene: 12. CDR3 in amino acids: CASRKSQLARNTGELFF. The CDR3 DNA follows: TGTGCCAGCAGGAAGTCGCAACTAGCGCGAAACACCGGGGAGCTGTTTTTT.

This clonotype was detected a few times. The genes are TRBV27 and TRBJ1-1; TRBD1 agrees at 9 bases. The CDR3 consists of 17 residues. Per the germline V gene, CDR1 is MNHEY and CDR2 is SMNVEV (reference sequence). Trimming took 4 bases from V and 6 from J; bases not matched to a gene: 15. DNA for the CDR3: TGTGCCAGCAGTTCCCGATACAGGGGGCGCAGCTCCGCTGAAGCTTTCTTT. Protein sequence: CASSSRYRGRSSAEAFF.

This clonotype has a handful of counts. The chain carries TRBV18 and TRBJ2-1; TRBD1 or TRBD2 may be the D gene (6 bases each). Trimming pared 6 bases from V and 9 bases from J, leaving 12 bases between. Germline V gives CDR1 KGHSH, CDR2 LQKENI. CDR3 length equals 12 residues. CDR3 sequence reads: CASSVQGGEQFF. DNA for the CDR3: TGTGCCAGCTCGGTACAGGGAGGTGAGCAGTTCTTC.

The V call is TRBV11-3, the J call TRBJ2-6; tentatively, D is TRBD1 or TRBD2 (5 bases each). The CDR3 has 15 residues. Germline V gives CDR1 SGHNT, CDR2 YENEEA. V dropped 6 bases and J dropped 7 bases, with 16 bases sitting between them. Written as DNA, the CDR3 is TGTGCCAGCAGTCCCGGGACCCTAGAAGCCAACGTCCTGACTTTC. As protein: CASSPGTLEANVLTF. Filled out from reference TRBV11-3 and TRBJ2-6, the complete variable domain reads EAGVVQSPRYKIIEKKQPVAFWCNPISGHNTLYWYLQNLGQGPELLIRYENEEAVDDSQLPKDRFSAERLKGVDSTLKIQPAELGDSAVYLCASSPGTLEANVLTFGAGSRLTVL.

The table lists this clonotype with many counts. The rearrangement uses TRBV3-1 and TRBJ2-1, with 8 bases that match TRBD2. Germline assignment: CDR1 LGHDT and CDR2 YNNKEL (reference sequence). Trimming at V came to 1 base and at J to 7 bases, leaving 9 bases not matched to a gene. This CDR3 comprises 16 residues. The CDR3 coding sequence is TGTGCCAGCAGCCAAGCGGTACGGCGGGAGGATAATGAGCAGTTCTTC. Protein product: CASSQAVRREDNEQFF.

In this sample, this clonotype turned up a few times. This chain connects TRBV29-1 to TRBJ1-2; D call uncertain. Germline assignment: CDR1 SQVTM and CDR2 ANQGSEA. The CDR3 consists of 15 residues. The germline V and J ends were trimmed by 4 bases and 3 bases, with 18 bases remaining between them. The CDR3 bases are TGCAGCGTTGTAGGTTGGGTCGGGGATGACTATGGCTACACCTTC. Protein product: CSVVGWVGDDYGYTF.

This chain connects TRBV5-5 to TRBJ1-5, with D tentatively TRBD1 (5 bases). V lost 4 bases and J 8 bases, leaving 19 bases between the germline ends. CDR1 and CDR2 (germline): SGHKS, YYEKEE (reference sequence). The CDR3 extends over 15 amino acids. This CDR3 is CASSQFTGSLEPQHF. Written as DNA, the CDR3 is TGTGCCAGCAGCCAATTCACAGGCAGCCTCGAGCCCCAGCATTTT.

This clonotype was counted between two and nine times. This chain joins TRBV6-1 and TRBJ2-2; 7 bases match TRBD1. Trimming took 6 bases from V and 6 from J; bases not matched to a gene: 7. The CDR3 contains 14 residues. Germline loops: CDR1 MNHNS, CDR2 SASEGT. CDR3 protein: CASRIKTGSGELFF. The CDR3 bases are TGTGCCAGCAGGATAAAGACAGGGTCCGGGGAGCTGTTTTTT.

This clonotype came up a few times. The CDR3 is CASSSLVLTF. CDR3 in DNA: TGTGCCAGCAGTTCCCTCGTCCTGACTTTC. The chain recombines TRBV12-3 or TRBV12-4 with TRBJ2-6; D not certain. The CDR3 length is 10 residues. Between the trimmed V and J ends, which lost 4 bases and 12 bases, there was a span of 4 bases.

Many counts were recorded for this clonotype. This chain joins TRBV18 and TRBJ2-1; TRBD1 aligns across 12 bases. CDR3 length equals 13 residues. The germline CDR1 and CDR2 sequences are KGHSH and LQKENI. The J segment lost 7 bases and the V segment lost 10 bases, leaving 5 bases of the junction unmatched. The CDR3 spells CATAGQGANEQFF. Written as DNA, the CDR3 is TGTGCCACCGCGGGACAGGGGGCAAATGAGCAGTTCTTC.

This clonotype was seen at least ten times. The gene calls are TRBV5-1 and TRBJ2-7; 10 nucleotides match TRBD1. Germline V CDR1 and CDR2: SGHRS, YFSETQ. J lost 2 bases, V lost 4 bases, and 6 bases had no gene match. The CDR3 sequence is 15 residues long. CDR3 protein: CASSGGQGSAYEQYF. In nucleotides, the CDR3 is TGCGCCAGCAGCGGGGGACAGGGGAGCGCCTACGAGCAGTACTTC.